This T cell receptor (beta chain) is drawn from a study of T cell changes during pregnancy in multiple sclerosis. Using immunoSEQ multiplex PCR, the repertoire was profiled, and TCRdb retains in-frame clones only, with some absent. The sample yields about 97,000 clones, less than 95% seen once. Germline lookup yields CDR1 SGHDN and CDR2 FVKESK. The V end was cut by 3 bases, the J end by 8 bases, with 10 bases between. The CDR3 length is 12 residues. The rearrangement joins TRBV14 to TRBJ1-2, with unresolved D. This specimen was peripheral blood, taken in the second trimester of pregnancy. This clonotype was sampled from a female donor in good health, enrolled as a control in a pregnancy study. This CDR3 reads CASSQAVGGYTF. The CDR3 nucleotides read TGTGCCAGCAGCCAGGCCGTCGGGGGCTACACCTTC.